One and the same sample provided the 26 T cell receptor beta chains below, sequenced in a study of cytomegalovirus exposure and HLA in healthy donors. PCR employed 60 Vbeta and 13 Jbeta primers. Sequencing used immunoSEQ multiplex PCR; TCRdb keeps in-frame clones, though not all of them. Here the sample table reports under 200,000 clones. Sample: PBMCs. Source of these receptors: a man between 25 and 39 years old in good health and CMV-seronegative.

This chain connects TRBV6-6 to TRBJ2-1; D is uncertain. The CDR3 length is 11 residues. The ends were cut back, 5 bases at V and 7 bases at J, with 6 bases in the middle. Germline V gene data show CDR1 as MNHNY and CDR2 as SVGAGI (reference sequence). This CDR3 is CASSQVNEQFF. The DNA for the CDR3 is TGTGCCAGCAGTCAGGTGAATGAGCAGTTCTTC.

The V call is TRBV6-5, the J call TRBJ2-4, with D unclear. Trimming removed 5 bases at V and 0 bases at J, with 11 bases between. Germline V gene sequence: CDR1 MNHEY, CDR2 SVGAGI. The length of the CDR3 is 15 residues. In DNA, the CDR3 is TGTGCCAGCAGTCTAAGCCTACTAGCCAAAAACATTCAGTACTTC. The encoded protein is CASSLSLLAKNIQYF.

V and J are TRBV10-3 and TRBJ1-1, with 8 positions matching TRBD1. Germline assignment: CDR1 ENHRY and CDR2 SYGVKD. The CDR3 covers 13 residues. V shed 4 bases, J shed 11 bases, and the junction held 9 bases outside the gene matches. In nucleotides, the CDR3 is TGTGCCATCAGTGCCCCTGGACAGGGTTCGGCTTTCTTT. This codes for CAISAPGQGSAFF.

This chain uses TRBV11-2 with TRBJ2-1; D remains ambiguous. Germline V gene data show CDR1 as SGHAT and CDR2 as FQNNGV. The CDR3 is 12 amino acids. V was pared by 4 bases and J by 6 bases, with 7 bases between. CDR3 in DNA: TGTGCCAGCAGCTGGGCGAGCAATGAGCAGTTCTTC. Translated, it gives CASSWASNEQFF.

The chain joins TRBV7-9 to TRBJ1-2; D uncertain. The V end was cut by 1 base, the J end by 3 bases, with 9 bases between. The CDR3 length is 14 residues. Per germline, CDR1 SEHNR and CDR2 FQNEAQ (reference sequence). The DNA of the CDR3 is TGTGCCAGCAGCTTAGATGCGGGATACTATGGCTACACCTTC. This translates into CASSLDAGYYGYTF.

DNA of the CDR3: TGTGCCAGCAGCCTGGGACAGCTCAATCAGCCCCAGCATTTT. This translates into CASSLGQLNQPQHF. The gene calls are TRBV5-8 and TRBJ1-5, with 7 bases fitting TRBD1. This CDR3 spans 14 amino acids. CDR1 and CDR2 (germline): SGHTS, YDEGEE. V lost 4 bases, J lost 3 bases, and 4 bases stayed unmatched. Complete variable domain (other parts from reference TRBV5-8 and TRBJ1-5): EAGVTQSPTHLIKTRGQQATLRCSPISGHTSVYWYQQALGLGLQFLLWYDEGEERNRGNFPPRFSGRQFPNYSSELNVNALELEDSALYLCASSLGQLNQPQHFGDGTRLSIL.

V and J are TRBV11-2 and TRBJ2-1; 10 bases are a match to TRBD1. Germline-derived CDR1 and CDR2 are SGHAT and FQNNGV. This CDR3 has 14 amino acids. Trimming took 4 bases from V and 5 from J; bases not matched to a gene: 2. The CDR3 spells CASSYGTGDNEQFF. DNA for the CDR3: TGTGCCAGCAGCTACGGGACAGGGGACAATGAGCAGTTCTTC.

Written as DNA, the CDR3 is TGTGCCAGCAGTCCCCAGCAAGAGACCCAGTACTTC. This translates into CASSPQQETQYF. The chain has TRBV28 and TRBJ2-5; no clear D gene. CDR1 MDHEN and CDR2 SYDVKM come from the germline V gene. The V end was cut by 5 bases, the J end by 2 bases, with 6 bases between. The length of the CDR3 is 12 residues.

The chain recombines TRBV9 with TRBJ2-1; tentatively, D is TRBD1 (7 bases). The CDR3 covers 15 residues. CDR1 and CDR2 (germline): SGDLS, YYNGEE. Trimming took off 6 bases at V and 8 bases at J, with 21 bases between the two ends. The CDR3 reads CASTTTSRGNYEQFF. CDR3 DNA: TGTGCCAGCACCACTACTAGCAGGGGGAATTATGAGCAGTTCTTC.

The rearrangement links TRBV11-3 to TRBJ2-1; D call uncertain. Trimming took 2 bases from V and 6 from J, leaving 8 bases between them. The CDR3 spans 13 residues. Germline-derived CDR1 and CDR2 are SGHNT and YENEEA. The CDR3 protein is CASSLLGINEQFF. The CDR3 coding sequence is TGTGCCAGCAGCTTACTAGGAATCAATGAGCAGTTCTTC.

This chain joins TRBV7-7 and TRBJ2-7, with 9 nucleotides matching TRBD1. Germline values: CDR1 SSHAT, CDR2 FNYEAQ (reference sequence). The V gene end was trimmed by 5 bases and the J gene end by 5 bases; junction bases not matched to a gene: 4. The CDR3 is 13 residues long. In DNA, the CDR3 is TGTGCCAGCAGCCTGGACAGGGGCGACGAGCAGTACTTC. This sequence encodes CASSLDRGDEQYF.

The chain is built from TRBV5-1 and TRBJ1-3, with no clear D. V shed 0 bases and J shed 2 bases, with 9 bases lying between them. The length of the CDR3 is 15 residues. Germline V gene data show CDR1 as SGHRS and CDR2 as YFSETQ. In nucleotides, the CDR3 is TGCGCCAGCAGCTTGGCCCCCCGGGCTGGAAACACCATATATTTT. This sequence encodes CASSLAPRAGNTIYF.

This sequence joins TRBV11-3 and TRBJ1-2; 12 bases align to TRBD1. CDR3 length: 14 amino acids. Trimming took 5 bases from V and 8 from J; bases not matched to a gene: 6. The germline V gene encodes CDR1 SGHNT and CDR2 YENEEA. The CDR3 coding sequence is TGTGCCAGCAGCCCGGGACAGGGGGCGGTCGGCTACACCTTC. Amino acid sequence: CASSPGQGAVGYTF. Together with reference TRBV11-3 and TRBJ1-2, the CDR3 gives the full variable domain: EAGVVQSPRYKIIEKKQPVAFWCNPISGHNTLYWYLQNLGQGPELLIRYENEEAVDDSQLPKDRFSAERLKGVDSTLKIQPAELGDSAVYLCASSPGQGAVGYTFGSGTRLTVV.

The chain links TRBV7-8 to TRBJ1-2; no firm D call. Deletions cut 5 bases from V and 2 bases from J, with 21 bases between. CDR1 and CDR2 (germline): SGHVS, FQNEAQ. The CDR3 consists of 17 residues. CDR3 DNA: TGTGCCAGCAGCGATGACCCCCCCGGGTGGTACAACTATGGCTACACCTTC. Encoded protein: CASSDDPPGWYNYGYTF.

V and J are TRBV7-2 and TRBJ2-2; the match to TRBD2 covers 8 bases. The germline V gene encodes CDR1 SGHTA and CDR2 FQGNSA. J was trimmed by 6 bases and V by 3 bases; bases with no gene match: 12. The CDR3 spans 17 residues. For the CDR3, the DNA is TGTGCCAGCAGCTTTGAAACTAGCGGAACAACGTCCGGGGAGCTGTTTTTT. Its protein is CASSFETSGTTSGELFF.

J is TRBJ1-1 and V is TRBV6-6, with 9 bases that match TRBD1. The trim removed 8 bases at V and 4 bases at J, leaving 8 bases unmatched. The CDR3 length is 14 residues. The germline gives CDR1 MNHNY, CDR2 SVGAGI (reference sequence). The CDR3 loop is CASCWTGDGTEAFF. CDR3 DNA: TGTGCCAGCTGTTGGACAGGGGACGGCACTGAAGCTTTCTTT.

The V gene is TRBV19, the J gene TRBJ2-7, with 7 bases fitting TRBD1. V was clipped by 6 bases and J by 6 bases; unmatched bases: 8. CDR3 size: 13 residues. The germline gives CDR1 LNHDA, CDR2 SQIVND (reference sequence). Here the CDR3 DNA reads TGTGCCAGTAGACCGACAGGGCGAGGCGAGCAGTACTTC. Protein: CASRPTGRGEQYF. Combining the CDR3 with reference TRBV19 and TRBJ2-7 gives the whole variable domain DGGITQSPKYLFRKEGQNVTLSCEQNLNHDAMYWYRQDPGQGLRLIYYSQIVNDFQKGDIAEGYSVSREKKESFPLTVTSAQKNPTAFYLCASRPTGRGEQYFGPGTRLTVT.

V and J are TRBV6-1 and TRBJ2-3; 8 bases are shared with TRBD1. The CDR3 runs 15 residues. Germline CDR1 and CDR2: MNHNS and SASEGT. The junction had 14 bases not matched to a gene; V was cut back by 7 bases and J by 8 bases. CDR3: CASTSGGVGKGTQYF. The DNA for the CDR3 is TGTGCCAGCACCTCAGGGGGCGTTGGTAAGGGTACGCAGTATTTT.

The genes are TRBV7-9 and TRBJ2-1; 7 positions match TRBD2. This CDR3 has 16 residues. V shed 1 base, J shed 4 bases, and the junction held 7 bases outside the gene matches. CDR1 and CDR2 (germline): SEHNR, FQNEAQ (reference sequence). The CDR3 coding sequence is TGTGCCAGCAGCTTAGTCGCGGGACTACTATACAATGAGCAGTTCTTC. Protein product: CASSLVAGLLYNEQFF.

This chain connects TRBV25-1 to TRBJ2-1; D not certain. This CDR3 comprises 14 residues. Per germline, CDR1 MGHDK and CDR2 SYGVNS. The ends were cut back, 2 bases at V and 2 bases at J, with 7 bases in the middle. The CDR3 is CASSETQTYNEQFF. The DNA of the CDR3 is TGTGCCAGCAGTGAAACTCAAACCTACAATGAGCAGTTCTTC.

The rearrangement uses TRBV6-8 and TRBJ1-2; 7 nucleotides line up with TRBD1. CDR3 size: 19 residues. Germline V gives CDR1 MNHGY, CDR2 SAAAGT. V shed 2 bases, J shed 5 bases, and the junction held 20 bases outside the gene matches. The CDR3 loop reads CASSYPWSDRVGHQYGYTF. The CDR3 DNA follows: TGTGCCAGCAGTTACCCCTGGTCTGACAGGGTGGGACATCAGTATGGCTACACCTTC.

The chain carries TRBV27 and TRBJ2-7; D is perhaps TRBD2 (6 bases). The germline V and J ends were trimmed by 8 bases and 0 bases, with 14 bases remaining between them. The CDR3 runs to 14 residues. Germline CDR1 and CDR2: MNHEY and SMNVEV (reference sequence). CDR3 protein: CASRRRGRSYEQYF. CDR3 DNA: TGTGCCAGCCGGCGGCGGGGTCGCTCCTACGAGCAGTACTTC.

The CDR3 loop reads CASSPGYNEQFF. The CDR3 DNA reads as TGTGCCAGCAGCCCGGGCTACAATGAGCAGTTCTTC. The chain couples TRBV11-1 to TRBJ2-1; D not resolved. Trimming took 5 bases from V and 3 from J, leaving 5 bases between them. The CDR3 sequence is 12 residues long. The germline gives CDR1 SGHAT, CDR2 FQDESV (reference sequence). The variable domain in full, completed from reference TRBV11-1 and TRBJ2-1, reads EAEVAQSPRYKITEKSQAVAFWCDPISGHATLYWYRQILGQGPELLVQFQDESVVDDSQLPKDRFSAERLKGVDSTLKIQPAELGDSAMYLCASSPGYNEQFFGPGTRLTVL.

The chain links TRBV11-2 to TRBJ2-3, with 7 bases matching TRBD1. The CDR3 has 14 residues. Germline V gene sequence: CDR1 SGHAT, CDR2 FQNNGV. Germline trimming cut 5 bases from V and 6 bases from J; bases unmatched to any gene: 8. Here the CDR3 DNA reads TGTGCCAGCAGCGAGACAGGGCCAAGGGATACGCAGTATTTT. Residues: CASSETGPRDTQYF.

In DNA, the CDR3 is TGTGCCAGCAGTTTCCGACTAGCGGGAGGTGTTGTGCAGTACTTC. Its translation: CASSFRLAGGVVQYF. The chain links TRBV28 to TRBJ2-7; 13 bases agree with TRBD2. CDR3 size: 15 residues. With V trimmed by 3 bases and J by 9 bases, 8 bases remained unmatched. Germline-derived CDR1 and CDR2 are MDHEN and SYDVKM.

V gene TRBV7-2 combines with J gene TRBJ2-3; 8 bases align to TRBD1. V lost 1 base and J lost 5; bases outside the gene matches: 8. The CDR3 has 16 residues. Germline V CDR1 and CDR2: SGHTA, FQGNSA. CDR3 region: CASSLGSGGRVDTQYF. The CDR3 DNA reads TGTGCCAGCAGCTTAGGGTCAGGGGGCCGAGTAGATACGCAGTATTTT.